A selection of T cell receptor beta chains follows, all from one sample in a study of lung T cells in sarcoidosis with Löfgren's syndrome. Via MiXCR, TCRdb re-called the reads, giving one row per CDR3 protein. The sample yields under 25,000 distinct CDR3 sequences, 21% seen once. The sequencing sample was made of CD4+ T cells from bronchoalveolar lavage. Source of these receptors: a human donor with sarcoidosis (Löfgren's syndrome or another form), or a control subject (not recorded which). The CDR3 runs from the conserved cysteine through the conserved F or W. Each record gives: CDR3 protein, V gene, J gene, D gene. D genes are given only for firm matches.

CASSLGGGTNTGELFF	TRBV11-3	TRBJ2-2	NA
CAISPGQNNEKLFF	TRBV10-3	TRBJ1-4	TRBD1
CASMSGKGRETQYF	TRBV5-4	TRBJ2-5	TRBD2
CASSETWGQYF	TRBV2	TRBJ2-3	NA
CASETGGLGLAVSDTQYF	TRBV6-2/TRBV6-3	TRBJ2-3	NA
CASSYRQGIGEQFF	TRBV7-9	TRBJ2-1	NA
CSYGGGYEQYF	TRBV29-1	TRBJ2-7	NA
CASSVLVNDEQFF	TRBV9	TRBJ2-1	NA
CASSQGTHTEAFF	TRBV14	TRBJ1-1	NA
CASSLAPGLSTDTQYF	TRBV7-9	TRBJ2-3	NA
CASSFPTGDSEAFF	TRBV5-6	TRBJ1-1	TRBD1
CSGLAGGVGEQYF	TRBV20-1	TRBJ2-7	TRBD2
CASRKTGALTGELFF	TRBV7-2	TRBJ2-2	TRBD1
CASSRPGGREGEQFF	TRBV7-8	TRBJ2-1	TRBD2
CASAGGFESYEQYF	TRBV6-1	TRBJ2-7	NA
CASSSQWTSRETQYF	TRBV6-1	TRBJ2-5	TRBD2
CASSKIPGTGEETQYF	TRBV2	TRBJ2-5	TRBD1
CASSLAIGGPQYF	TRBV7-9	TRBJ2-3	NA
CSASSGLRNQPQHF	TRBV20-1	TRBJ1-5	NA
CASSQILGGSHNEQFF	TRBV4-3	TRBJ2-1	TRBD2
CASSLAGASGLYEQYF	TRBV7-2	TRBJ2-7	NA
CASSPDPYEQYF	TRBV18	TRBJ2-7	NA
CASSLSSGGTQYF	TRBV7-3	TRBJ2-5	TRBD2
CASSSDPKQTQYF	TRBV7-2	TRBJ2-3	NA
CAGSMGGEPYNEQFF	TRBV19	TRBJ2-1	TRBD2
CASSLDSRLAGSTDTQYF	TRBV11-2	TRBJ2-3	TRBD2